Presented here are 24 T cell receptor beta chains from one specimen sequenced in a study of control samples from healthy donors and cancer patients. Sequenced by immunoSEQ multiplex PCR; TCRdb stores in-frame clones only, minus some. The sample yields 140,000 or so clones, roughly 89% seen once. Sequencing was carried out using blood. The receptors stem from a man aged 30 to 39 in good health.

The gene calls are TRBV7-3 and TRBJ2-3; D unresolved. The length of the CDR3 is 12 residues. From germline, CDR1 is SGHTA and CDR2 FQGTGA. With 5 bases removed from V and 6 bases from J, the gap between germline ends came to 9 bases. The CDR3 loop reads CASSQTSDTQYF. CDR3 in DNA: TGTGCCAGCAGCCAGACGTCGGATACGCAGTATTTT. The whole variable domain, remainder taken from reference TRBV7-3 and TRBJ2-3, is GAGVSQTPSNKVTEKGKYVELRCDPISGHTALYWYRQSLGQGPEFLIYFQGTGAADDSGLPNDRFFAVRPEGSVSTLKIQRTERGDSAVYLCASSQTSDTQYFGPGTRLTVL.

The chain carries TRBV6-2 or TRBV6-3 and TRBJ1-3, with 8 bases that match TRBD1. There are 14 residues in the CDR3. From germline, CDR1 is MNHEY and CDR2 SVGEGT. V trimming: 5 bases; J trimming: 2 bases; junction bases outside the gene matches: 2. The CDR3 coding sequence is TGTGCCAGCAGTCGGACAGGGACTGGAAACACCATATATTTT. It translates to CASSRTGTGNTIYF.

This chain links TRBV6-5 with TRBJ2-1, with 7 positions matching TRBD1. V lost 2 bases to trimming and J lost 3 bases; unmatched junction nucleotides: 7. Looked up from germline, CDR1 is MNHEY and CDR2 is SVGAGI. The CDR3 is made up of 16 amino acids. This CDR3 is CASSYQPGQLYNEQFF. CDR3 nucleotides: TGTGCCAGCAGTTACCAACCGGGACAGCTCTACAATGAGCAGTTCTTC.

The rearrangement links TRBV5-1 to TRBJ1-1; D gene ambiguous. The CDR3 sequence is 15 residues long. Trimming removed 0 bases from V and 0 bases from J, with 9 bases in between. In germline, CDR1 is SGHRS, CDR2 YFSETQ. The CDR3 reads CASSLDIGLNTEAFF. CDR3 nucleotides: TGCGCCAGCAGCTTGGATATAGGGCTGAACACTGAAGCTTTCTTT.

The V and J genes are TRBV4-1 and TRBJ1-3; D is unresolved. The CDR3 covers 15 residues. From germline, CDR1 is MGHRA and CDR2 YSYEKL. V was trimmed by 0 bases and J by 4 bases, leaving 10 bases between them. The CDR3 region is CASSQDAGSGNTIYF. Here the CDR3 DNA reads TGCGCCAGCAGCCAAGATGCGGGGTCCGGAAACACCATATATTTT.

The V call is TRBV20-1, the J call TRBJ2-2, with a possible D match to TRBD2 (5 bases). This CDR3 region has 12 residues. Germline V gives CDR1 DFQATT, CDR2 SNEGSKA (reference sequence). Trimming took 4 bases from V and 5 from J, leaving 8 bases between them. The CDR3 bases are TGCAGTGCTAATGAGGGAACCGGGGAGCTGTTTTTT. Protein product: CSANEGTGELFF.

V gene TRBV11-3 combines with J gene TRBJ2-3; 7 bases align to TRBD2. Trimming cost V 0 bases and J 1 base; bases outside gene matches: 16. The CDR3 runs 20 residues. The germline CDR1 and CDR2 sequences are SGHNT and YENEEA. For the CDR3, the DNA is TGTGCCAGCAGCTTAGAAGTCGTGGGAGGGCCCCCCCGAGGCACAGATACGCAGTATTTT. Translation gives CASSLEVVGGPPRGTDTQYF.

The chain links TRBV11-3 to TRBJ2-5; no firm D call. The V and J ends lost 4 bases and 0 bases respectively, with 12 bases between them. The CDR3 contains 15 residues. CDR1 is SGHNT and CDR2 is YENEEA in the germline V gene. Here the CDR3 DNA reads TGTGCCAGCAGCTCAAACCAGAGAAACCAAGAGACCCAGTACTTC. Protein sequence: CASSSNQRNQETQYF.

The chain links TRBV7-9 to TRBJ2-7, with 13 bases lining up with TRBD2. There are 16 residues in the CDR3. CDR1 is SEHNR, CDR2 FQNEAQ, per germline (reference sequence). V trimming: 5 bases; J trimming: 6 bases; junction bases outside the gene matches: 10. The CDR3 DNA is TGTGCCAGCAGCAAGCGGACTAGCGGGAGTTTGGGCGAGCAGTACTTC. Amino acid sequence: CASSKRTSGSLGEQYF.

This chain connects TRBV5-3 to TRBJ2-3; D call uncertain. TRBV5-3 is noted as an ORF with a role that remains uncertain. CDR3 length: 14 residues. V was cut by 0 bases and J by 2 bases, with 7 bases left in between. The CDR3 coding sequence is TGTGCCAGAAGCTTGGGGCAAATCACAGATACGCAGTATTTT. Amino acid sequence: CARSLGQITDTQYF.

The genes are TRBV6-2 or TRBV6-3 and TRBJ1-3; D not certain. The CDR3 loop spans 17 amino acids. Between the trimmed V and J ends, which lost 2 bases and 0 bases, there was a span of 14 bases. Germline V gene sequence: CDR1 MNHEY, CDR2 SVGEGT. CDR3 coding DNA: TGTGCCAGCAGTTACAGCGCTTCCTGGAACTCTGGAAACACCATATATTTT. Protein product: CASSYSASWNSGNTIYF.

The chain links TRBV25-1 to TRBJ2-5; D gene ambiguous. Per the germline V gene, CDR1 is MGHDK and CDR2 is SYGVNS. The CDR3 contains 12 residues. V lost 4 bases to trimming and J lost 8 bases, with 11 bases between them. The CDR3 sequence: CASSVPKGTQYF. CDR3 nucleotides: TGTGCCAGCAGTGTACCGAAAGGAACCCAGTACTTC.

The chain couples TRBV6-4 to TRBJ1-1, with D unclear. The germline V gene encodes CDR1 MRHNA and CDR2 SNTAGT. Between the trimmed V and J ends, which lost 6 bases and 6 bases, there was a span of 11 bases. The CDR3 totals 12 residues. CDR3 in DNA: TGTGCCAGCAGCAAGAAATTCGCTGAAGCTTTCTTT. This gives the protein CASSKKFAEAFF.

The chain is built from TRBV4-3 and TRBJ2-6; 8 nucleotides agree with TRBD2. The CDR3 totals 21 residues. The V gene's germline CDR1 is LGHNA and CDR2 YSLEER. V was clipped by 0 bases and J by 0 bases; unmatched bases: 13. The CDR3 reads CASSQELGGTSQSSGANVLTF. The CDR3 nucleotides read TGCGCCAGCAGCCAAGAGCTAGGGGGGACTAGTCAGAGCTCTGGGGCCAACGTCCTGACTTTC.

The chain joins TRBV9 to TRBJ1-1; D call uncertain. The CDR3 length is 14 residues. V gave up 0 bases and J gave up 2 bases, with 8 bases separating them. CDR1 is SGDLS and CDR2 is YYNGEE in the germline V gene. The CDR3 region has the DNA TGTGCCAGCAGCGTAGAGCTGGGCAACACTGAAGCTTTCTTT. Translating it yields CASSVELGNTEAFF.

The rearrangement joins TRBV11-3 to TRBJ2-7; D is unresolved. From germline, CDR1 is SGHNT and CDR2 YENEEA. The CDR3 consists of 12 residues. Between the trimmed V and J ends, which lost 1 base and 3 bases, there was a span of 4 bases. In DNA form, the CDR3 reads TGTGCCAGCAGCTTAGGGGACTACGAGCAGTACTTC. Amino acid sequence: CASSLGDYEQYF.

The V gene is TRBV9, the J gene TRBJ2-7, with TRBD2 matching over 7 bases. Germline V gene data show CDR1 as SGDLS and CDR2 as YYNGEE. J gave up 3 bases and V 0 bases, and 3 bases lay outside the gene matches. The length of the CDR3 is 14 residues. CDR3 DNA: TGTGCCAGCAGCGTAGGCGGGAGTGGCTACGAGCAGTACTTC. This codes for CASSVGGSGYEQYF.

This chain joins TRBV15 and TRBJ1-5; D ambiguous. The V end was cut by 1 base, the J end by 6 bases, with 4 bases between. In germline, CDR1 is LNHNV, CDR2 YYDKDF (reference sequence). The length of the CDR3 is 12 residues. CDR3 in amino acids: CATSRAGQPQHF. In DNA, the CDR3 is TGTGCCACCAGCAGAGCCGGTCAGCCCCAGCATTTT.

This chain links TRBV5-4 with TRBJ2-3; 10 bases fit TRBD2. Per germline, CDR1 SGHNT and CDR2 YYREEE (reference sequence). After removal of 0 bases from V and 4 bases from J, the junction contained 8 bases not matched to a gene. This CDR3 contains 17 residues. The CDR3 here is CASSLDGSGGLSDTQYF. The CDR3 nucleotides read TGTGCCAGCAGCTTGGATGGTAGCGGGGGGTTATCAGATACGCAGTATTTT.

The CDR3 loop is CASSEVCQTCPLEQYF. CDR3 DNA sequence: TGTGCCAGCAGCGAGGTCTGTCAAACCTGTCCCCTCGAGCAGTACTTC. The chain carries TRBV21-1 and TRBJ2-7; the DNA was not used to check the table's D call, TRBD2. TRBV21-1 is annotated as a pseudogene. The CDR3 is 16 amino acids.

The chain couples TRBV7-2 to TRBJ2-5; weak D call: TRBD2 (5 bases). Germline V CDR1 and CDR2: SGHTA, FQGNSA. Trimming pared 5 bases from V and 5 bases from J, leaving 12 bases between. The length of the CDR3 is 13 residues. The CDR3 sequence: CASSPGVGETQYF. The DNA of the CDR3 is TGTGCCAGCAGCCCCGGGGTGGGGGAGACCCAGTACTTC. The entire variable domain, with the rest obtained from reference TRBV7-2 and TRBJ2-5, is as follows: GAGVSQSPSNKVTEKGKDVELRCDPISGHTALYWYRQSLGQGLEFLIYFQGNSAPDKSGLPSDRFSAERTGGSVSTLTIQRTQQEDSAVYLCASSPGVGETQYFGPGTRLLVL.

The chain uses TRBV25-1 and TRBJ2-2; no firm D call. This CDR3 spans 11 amino acids. CDR1 MGHDK and CDR2 SYGVNS come from the germline V gene. Trimming left V 5 bases short and J 3 bases short, with 1 base between. As DNA, the CDR3 is TGTGCCAGCAGTTACACCGGGGAGCTGTTTTTT. Translating it yields CASSYTGELFF.

This clone was seen a single time. This sequence joins TRBV5-1 and TRBJ1-1; D gene uncertain. Germline lookup yields CDR1 SGHRS and CDR2 YFSETQ. This CDR3 is 14 amino acids long. The V and J ends lost 2 bases and 4 bases respectively, with 12 bases between them. The CDR3 spells CASSFGVGITEAFF. DNA for the CDR3: TGCGCCAGCAGCTTCGGGGTCGGGATCACTGAAGCTTTCTTT.

V and J are TRBV9 and TRBJ2-2, with D unresolved. This CDR3 region has 16 residues. CDR1 SGDLS and CDR2 YYNGEE come from the germline V gene. The germline V and J ends were trimmed by 3 bases and 0 bases, with 12 bases remaining between them. CDR3 sequence: CASSGRSQANTGELFF. CDR3 bases: TGTGCCAGCAGCGGTCGCAGCCAAGCGAACACCGGGGAGCTGTTTTTT.